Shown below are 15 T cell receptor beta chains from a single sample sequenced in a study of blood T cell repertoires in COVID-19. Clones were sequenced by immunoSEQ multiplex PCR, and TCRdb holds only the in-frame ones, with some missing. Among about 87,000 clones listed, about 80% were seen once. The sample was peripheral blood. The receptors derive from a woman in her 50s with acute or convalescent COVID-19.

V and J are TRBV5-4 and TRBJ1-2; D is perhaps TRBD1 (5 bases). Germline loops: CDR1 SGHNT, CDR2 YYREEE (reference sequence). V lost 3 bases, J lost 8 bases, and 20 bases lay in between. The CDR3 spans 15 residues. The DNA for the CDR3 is TGTGCCAGCAGCTACAGACAGTCTACCTTAAGAGGCTACACCTTC. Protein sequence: CASSYRQSTLRGYTF.

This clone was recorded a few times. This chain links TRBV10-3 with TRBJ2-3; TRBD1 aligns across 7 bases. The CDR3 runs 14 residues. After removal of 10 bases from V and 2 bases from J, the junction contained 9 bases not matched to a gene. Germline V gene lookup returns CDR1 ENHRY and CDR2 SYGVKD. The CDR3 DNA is TGTGCCAGCAACGGGGACAGTGCCACAGATACGCAGTATTTT. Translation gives CASNGDSATDTQYF.

The DNA of the CDR3 is TGTGCCAGCAGCTTGTGGTCGACAGATGGCAATGAGCAGTTCTTC. This encodes CASSLWSTDGNEQFF. The gene calls are TRBV5-6 and TRBJ2-1, with a weak D call TRBD1 (5 bases). V lost 1 base, J lost 6 bases, and 14 bases lay in between. Germline-derived CDR1 and CDR2 are SGHDT and YYEEEE. There are 15 residues in the CDR3.

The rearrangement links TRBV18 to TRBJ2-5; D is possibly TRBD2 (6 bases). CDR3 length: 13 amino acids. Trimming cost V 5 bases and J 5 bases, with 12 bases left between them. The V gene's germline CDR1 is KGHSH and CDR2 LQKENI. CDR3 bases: TGTGCCAGCTCAGCGGGGTCGGAGGAGACCCAGTACTTC. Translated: CASSAGSEETQYF.

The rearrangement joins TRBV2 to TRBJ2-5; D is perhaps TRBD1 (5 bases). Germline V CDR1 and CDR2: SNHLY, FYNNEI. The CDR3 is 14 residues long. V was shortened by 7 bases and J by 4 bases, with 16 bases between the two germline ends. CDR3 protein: CASTPTREGETQYF. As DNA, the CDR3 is TGTGCCAGCACCCCTACCAGGGAAGGAGAGACCCAGTACTTC.

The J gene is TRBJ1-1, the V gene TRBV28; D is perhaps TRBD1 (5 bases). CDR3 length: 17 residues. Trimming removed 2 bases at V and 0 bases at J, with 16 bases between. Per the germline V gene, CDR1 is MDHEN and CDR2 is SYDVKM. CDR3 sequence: CASSLNRQRIMNTEAFF. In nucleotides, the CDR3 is TGTGCCAGCAGTTTAAACCGACAGCGAATCATGAACACTGAAGCTTTCTTT.

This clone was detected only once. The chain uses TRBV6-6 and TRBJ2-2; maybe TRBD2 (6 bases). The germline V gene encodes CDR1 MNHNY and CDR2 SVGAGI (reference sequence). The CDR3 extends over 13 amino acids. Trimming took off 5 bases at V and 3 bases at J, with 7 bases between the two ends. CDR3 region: CASSRGDTGELFF. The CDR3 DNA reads TGTGCCAGCAGTCGCGGGGACACCGGGGAGCTGTTTTTT.

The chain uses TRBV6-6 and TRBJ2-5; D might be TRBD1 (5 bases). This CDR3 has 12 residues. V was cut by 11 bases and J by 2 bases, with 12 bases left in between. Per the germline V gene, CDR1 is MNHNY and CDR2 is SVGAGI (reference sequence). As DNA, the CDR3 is TGTGCCGCAGGGCGGCGGCAAGAGACCCAGTACTTC. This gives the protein CAAGRRQETQYF.

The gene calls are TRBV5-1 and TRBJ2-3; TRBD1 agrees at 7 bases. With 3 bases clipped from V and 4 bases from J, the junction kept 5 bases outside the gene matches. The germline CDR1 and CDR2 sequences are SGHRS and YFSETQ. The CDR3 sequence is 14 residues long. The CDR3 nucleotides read TGCGCCAGCAGCTCGACAGGGTTTGCAGATACGCAGTATTTT. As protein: CASSSTGFADTQYF. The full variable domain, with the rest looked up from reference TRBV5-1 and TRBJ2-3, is KAGVTQTPRYLIKTRGQQVTLSCSPISGHRSVSWYQQTPGQGLQFLFEYFSETQRNKGNFPGRFSGRQFSNSRSEMNVSTLELGDSALYLCASSSTGFADTQYFGPGTRLTVL.

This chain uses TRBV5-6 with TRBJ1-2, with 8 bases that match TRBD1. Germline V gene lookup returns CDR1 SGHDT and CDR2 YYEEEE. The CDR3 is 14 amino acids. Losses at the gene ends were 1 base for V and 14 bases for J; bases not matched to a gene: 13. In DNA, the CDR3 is TGTGCCAGCAGCTTGAGTCCGGGACAGGAATCATTAACCTTC. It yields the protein CASSLSPGQESLTF.

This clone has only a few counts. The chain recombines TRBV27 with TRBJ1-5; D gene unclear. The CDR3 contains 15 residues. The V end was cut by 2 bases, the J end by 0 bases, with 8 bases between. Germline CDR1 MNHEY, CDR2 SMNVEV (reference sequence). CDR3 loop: CASSLNSYSNQPQHF. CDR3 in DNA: TGTGCCAGCAGTTTAAATAGTTATAGCAATCAGCCCCAGCATTTT.

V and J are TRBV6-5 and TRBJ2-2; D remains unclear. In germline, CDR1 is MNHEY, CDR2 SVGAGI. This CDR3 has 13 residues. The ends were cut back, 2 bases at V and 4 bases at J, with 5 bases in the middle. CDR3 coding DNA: TGTGCCAGCAGTTACCCCGGCACCGGGGAGCTGTTTTTT. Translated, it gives CASSYPGTGELFF.

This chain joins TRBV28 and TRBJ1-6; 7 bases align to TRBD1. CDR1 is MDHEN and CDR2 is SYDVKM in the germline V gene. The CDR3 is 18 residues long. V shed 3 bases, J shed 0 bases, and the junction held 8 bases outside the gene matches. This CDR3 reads CASSFHRGQSSYNSPLHF. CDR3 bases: TGTGCCAGCAGTTTTCACAGGGGCCAAAGCTCCTATAATTCACCCCTCCACTTT.

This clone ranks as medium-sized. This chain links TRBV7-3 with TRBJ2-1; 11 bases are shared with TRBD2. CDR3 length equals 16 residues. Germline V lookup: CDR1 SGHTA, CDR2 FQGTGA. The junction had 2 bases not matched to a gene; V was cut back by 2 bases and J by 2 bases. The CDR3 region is CASSLGTSGTYNEQFF. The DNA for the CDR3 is TGTGCCAGCAGCTTAGGGACTAGCGGAACCTACAATGAGCAGTTCTTC. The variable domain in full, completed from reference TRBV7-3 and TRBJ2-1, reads GAGVSQTPSNKVTEKGKYVELRCDPISGHTALYWYRQSLGQGPEFLIYFQGTGAADDSGLPNDRFFAVRPEGSVSTLKIQRTERGDSAVYLCASSLGTSGTYNEQFFGPGTRLTVL.

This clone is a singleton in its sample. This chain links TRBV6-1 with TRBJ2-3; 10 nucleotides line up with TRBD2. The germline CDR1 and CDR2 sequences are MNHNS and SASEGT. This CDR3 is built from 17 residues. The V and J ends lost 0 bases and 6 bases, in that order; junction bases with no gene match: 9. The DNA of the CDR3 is TGTGCCAGCAGTGAAGCGCCTAGCGGGGGCCTGTTGGATACGCAGTATTTT. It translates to CASSEAPSGGLLDTQYF.